The clone carrying this T cell receptor (beta chain) showed up many times. Its cognate antigen is unknown. In making TCR beta libraries, quantitative 5'-RACE with molecular barcodes was used. TCRdb processed the 5' RACE reads anew with MiXCR; each CDR3 protein has one entry. The repertoire consists of 200,000 or so distinct CDR3 sequences, with roughly 13% occurring once and the leading ten covering roughly 9.6%. This record comes from a study of CD8 T cells in ankylosing spondylitis. Whole-study results and caveats: Earlier work had already found some motif variants in reactive arthritis synovial fluid and blood.

Germline V gene sequence: CDR1 SGHTA, CDR2 FQGNSA. V was trimmed by 0 bases and J by 4 bases, leaving 7 bases between them. The CDR3 spans 14 residues. The sequence was collected from a female donor with ankylosing spondylitis or in good health (not recorded which). V usage is TRBV7-2 and J usage is TRBJ2-1; D ambiguous. The sequencing input was blood, either unsorted or a sorted T cell fraction (not recorded which). CDR3 nucleotide sequence: TGTGCCAGCAGCTTAGCTACAGAATACAATGAGCAGTTCTTC. It yields the protein CASSLATEYNEQFF.